What follows are 20 T cell receptor beta chains derived from one specimen sequenced in a study of PD-L1 blockade in urothelial cancer. As to time point: pretreatment peripheral blood. Assay used: immunoSEQ multiplex PCR; TCRdb lists only in-frame clones, some missing. The sample holds 55,000 to 80,000 clones, around 87% seen once. Sample: PBMCs, taken around atezolizumab (anti-PD-L1) treatment. The receptor set was obtained from a man aged 55-75 years with urothelial cancer.

The chain couples TRBV6-5 to TRBJ2-1; 8 bases fit TRBD2. This CDR3 is built from 14 residues. V lost 2 bases, J lost 5 bases, and 2 bases stayed unmatched. Germline CDR1 reads MNHEY; CDR2 reads SVGAGI. CDR3 amino acids: CASSYQRGNNEQFF. CDR3 bases: TGTGCCAGCAGTTACCAGCGGGGGAACAATGAGCAGTTCTTC.

The V gene is TRBV7-8, the J gene TRBJ1-5, with 8 bases matching TRBD1. Germline V lookup: CDR1 SGHVS, CDR2 FQNEAQ. With V trimmed by 5 bases and J by 5 bases, 8 bases remained unmatched. The CDR3 runs to 15 residues. CDR3 protein: CASSPTGAKDQPQHF. In nucleotides, the CDR3 is TGTGCCAGCAGCCCGACAGGGGCTAAGGATCAGCCCCAGCATTTT.

The chain employs TRBV7-9 and TRBJ2-1; possibly TRBD1 for D (5 bases). The CDR3 extends over 16 amino acids. Germline V lookup: CDR1 SEHNR, CDR2 FQNEAQ (reference sequence). V gave up 0 bases and J gave up 3 bases, with 12 bases separating them. The CDR3 region is CASSLAPKTVYNEQFF. The CDR3 bases are TGTGCCAGCAGCTTAGCCCCAAAGACAGTCTACAATGAGCAGTTCTTC.

This chain joins TRBV11-3 and TRBJ2-3; TRBD2 matches at 11 bases. V dropped 5 bases and J dropped 0; count of bases not matched to a gene: 7. This CDR3 contains 17 residues. Germline CDR1 SGHNT, CDR2 YENEEA. CDR3 bases: TGTGCCAGCAGCACCGGGACTAGCGGCCCTAGCACAGATACGCAGTATTTT. Amino acids: CASSTGTSGPSTDTQYF. The full variable domain, completed using reference TRBV11-3 and TRBJ2-3, is EAGVVQSPRYKIIEKKQPVAFWCNPISGHNTLYWYLQNLGQGPELLIRYENEEAVDDSQLPKDRFSAERLKGVDSTLKIQPAELGDSAVYLCASSTGTSGPSTDTQYFGPGTRLTVL.

V and J are TRBV12-5 and TRBJ2-1, with 7 positions matching TRBD1. The V gene end was trimmed by 6 bases and the J gene end by 5 bases; junction bases not matched to a gene: 13. The CDR3 length is 16 residues. Germline V gives CDR1 LGHNT, CDR2 FRNRAP. CDR3 coding DNA: TGTGCTAGTGGCCCCGACTCGGGACAGATTAACAATGAGCAGTTCTTC. Protein: CASGPDSGQINNEQFF.

The chain has TRBV15 and TRBJ2-2; D is possibly TRBD2 (6 bases). The germline V gene encodes CDR1 LNHNV and CDR2 YYDKDF (reference sequence). This CDR3 has 16 amino acids. The ends were cut back, 3 bases at V and 4 bases at J, with 15 bases in the middle. The chain's CDR3 is CATSRGGISGTGELFF. The DNA for the CDR3 is TGTGCCACCAGCAGGGGGGGTATAAGTGGCACCGGGGAGCTGTTTTTT.

The chain has TRBV2 and TRBJ1-6; D uncertain. Trimming took off 7 bases at V and 10 bases at J, with 14 bases between the two ends. The CDR3 covers 13 residues. Germline CDR1 is SNHLY and CDR2 is FYNNEI. As DNA, the CDR3 is TGTGCCAGCACTACGACGGAGAGGTCACCCCTCCACTTT. It encodes CASTTTERSPLHF. Drawing the rest from reference TRBV2 and TRBJ1-6, the complete variable domain is EPEVTQTPSHQVTQMGQEVILRCVPISNHLYFYWYRQILGQKVEFLVSFYNNEISEKSEIFDDQFSVERPDGSNFTLKIRSTKLEDSAMYFCASTTTERSPLHFGNGTRLTVT.

V usage is TRBV28 and J usage is TRBJ2-7, with 7 nucleotides matching TRBD2. This CDR3 contains 13 residues. The germline V gene encodes CDR1 MDHEN and CDR2 SYDVKM. The V segment lost 8 bases and the J segment 4 bases; nucleotides outside the gene matches: 8. The CDR3 here is CASLRGGDYEQYF. CDR3 in DNA: TGTGCCAGCCTCCGCGGGGGTGATTACGAGCAGTACTTC.

The chain couples TRBV28 to TRBJ1-5, with a tentative D call TRBD1 (6 bases). This CDR3 is 15 amino acids long. Germline V gives CDR1 MDHEN, CDR2 SYDVKM. Trimming pared 6 bases from V and 7 bases from J, leaving 19 bases between. CDR3 sequence (DNA): TGTGCCAGCAGCGTTACTACAGGGTCGGGGCAGCCCCAGCATTTT. This encodes CASSVTTGSGQPQHF.

This clone was picked up one time. The gene calls are TRBV5-6 and TRBJ2-1; 7 bases fit TRBD2. Germline V CDR1 and CDR2: SGHDT, YYEEEE. The CDR3 spans 14 residues. V lost 3 bases and J lost 5; bases outside the gene matches: 5. The CDR3 here is CASSSPTSHNEQFF. The CDR3 DNA reads as TGTGCCAGCAGCTCCCCGACTAGCCACAATGAGCAGTTCTTC.

This clone was observed a handful of times. V usage is TRBV6-6 and J usage is TRBJ1-2; 7 bases are a match to TRBD1. The CDR3 length is 16 residues. Germline V lookup: CDR1 MNHNY, CDR2 SVGAGI (reference sequence). V lost 2 bases to trimming and J lost 6 bases; unmatched junction nucleotides: 12. CDR3 bases: TGTGCCAGCAGTTACGAGTTCGGACAGGATTTGGATGGCTACACCTTC. Translation gives CASSYEFGQDLDGYTF.

The chain employs TRBV4-2 and TRBJ1-4; D is unclear. With 5 bases removed from V and 0 bases from J, the gap between germline ends came to 13 bases. The CDR3 length is 16 residues. From germline, CDR1 is LGHNA and CDR2 YNFKEQ. CDR3 region: CASSITRGATNEKLFF. CDR3 in DNA: TGTGCCAGCAGCATCACTCGGGGTGCAACTAATGAAAAACTGTTTTTT.

The CDR3: CASSGTGNEQFF. CDR3 nucleotides: TGTGCCAGCAGCGGGACAGGCAATGAGCAGTTCTTC. This chain uses TRBV7-3 with TRBJ2-1; 8 nucleotides line up with TRBD1. The germline CDR1 and CDR2 sequences are SGHTA and FQGTGA. V shed 5 bases, J shed 6 bases, and the junction held 0 bases outside the gene matches. This CDR3 contains 12 residues.

The chain has TRBV27 and TRBJ2-3; 12 bases are shared with TRBD1. The CDR3 totals 18 residues. The trim removed 6 bases at V and 0 bases at J, leaving 10 bases unmatched. Germline V gene lookup returns CDR1 MNHEY and CDR2 SMNVEV (reference sequence). CDR3 nucleotides: TGTGCCAGCAGGGGACAGGGGGCGATCACACACAGCACAGATACGCAGTATTTT. Protein: CASRGQGAITHSTDTQYF.

The chain combines TRBV10-2 with TRBJ2-5; 11 bases are shared with TRBD2. V trimming: 3 bases; J trimming: 3 bases; junction bases outside the gene matches: 3. There are 15 residues in the CDR3. Germline V gene data show CDR1 as WSHSY and CDR2 as SAAADI. In nucleotides, the CDR3 is TGCGCCAGCAGTGACCCGGGACTAGCGGAAGAGACCCAGTACTTC. Its protein product is CASSDPGLAEETQYF.

CDR3 sequence: CAWRGRSLVAGANVLTF. CDR3 coding DNA: TGTGCCTGGAGAGGCAGGTCGTTAGTAGCTGGGGCCAACGTCCTGACTTTC. J is TRBJ2-6 and V is TRBV30; D is unresolved. Trimming took 3 bases from V and 2 from J, leaving 17 bases between them. CDR1 and CDR2 (germline): GTSNPN, SVGIG (reference sequence). The CDR3 runs to 17 residues.

The chain carries TRBV19 and TRBJ1-2, with TRBD1 matching 8 bases. V shed 5 bases, J shed 3 bases, and the junction held 8 bases outside the gene matches. The germline V gene has CDR1 LNHDA and CDR2 SQIVND (reference sequence). This CDR3 region has 15 residues. The CDR3 region has the DNA TGTGCCAGTAGTGAAGAGGACAGGGCCCACTATGGCTACACCTTC. Its translation is CASSEEDRAHYGYTF.

The chain combines TRBV6-1 with TRBJ2-7, with 7 positions matching TRBD1. The V segment lost 4 bases and the J segment 6 bases; nucleotides outside the gene matches: 9. The germline V gene encodes CDR1 MNHNS and CDR2 SASEGT. The CDR3 length is 14 residues. The CDR3 coding sequence is TGTGCCAGCAGTGTGGAGACAGGGTATCGCGAGCAGTACTTC. It encodes CASSVETGYREQYF.

Only one count was recorded for this clone. V usage is TRBV7-9 and J usage is TRBJ2-2; TRBD1 is a possible D gene (6 bases). The germline V gene has CDR1 SEHNR and CDR2 FQNEAQ (reference sequence). The CDR3 is made up of 15 amino acids. V lost 5 bases, J lost 7 bases, and 17 bases lay in between. CDR3 residues: CASSRGTSGSGELFF. The CDR3 region has the DNA TGTGCCAGCAGCCGAGGGACATCGGGGAGCGGGGAGCTGTTTTTT.

V gene TRBV19 combines with J gene TRBJ1-5; 7 positions match TRBD1. Losses at the gene ends were 1 base for V and 5 bases for J; bases not matched to a gene: 5. Germline CDR1 reads LNHDA; CDR2 reads SQIVND (reference sequence). There are 15 residues in the CDR3. This CDR3 is CASSIAGQGDQPQHF. In DNA form, the CDR3 reads TGTGCCAGTAGTATAGCGGGGCAGGGGGATCAGCCCCAGCATTTT. Based on the CDR3 plus reference TRBV19 and TRBJ1-5, the full variable domain is DGGITQSPKYLFRKEGQNVTLSCEQNLNHDAMYWYRQDPGQGLRLIYYSQIVNDFQKGDIAEGYSVSREKKESFPLTVTSAQKNPTAFYLCASSIAGQGDQPQHFGDGTRLSIL.